The T cell receptor (beta chain) described here comes from a study of T cell clones after liver transplantation. For the study at large: TCRbeta sequencing after a pre-transplant mixed lymphocyte reaction identified graft-donor-reactive clones, later tracked in post-transplant blood. Study-wide points: Circulating graft-donor-reactive CD4 TCRbeta sequences fell significantly post-transplant in most of the 8 subjects. Low donor cell numbers restricted donor-reactive repertoire measurement in a couple of subjects.

Some clones are missing from TCRdb's copy, which holds only in-frame ones; the method was immunoSEQ multiplex PCR. Of under 130,000 clones in the sample, roughly four fifths were seen once. Comments on this clone: Its matching antigen is unknown.

Trimming left V 3 bases short and J 5 bases short, with 4 bases between. The germline CDR1 and CDR2 sequences are LGHNA and YNFKEQ. The CDR3 is 12 residues long. The TCR was taken from a human patient who received a liver transplant. The T cells may come from the graft donor. V usage is TRBV4-2 and J usage is TRBJ2-2; D gene unclear. This specimen was CD4+ T cells from blood, taken around 44 months after liver transplant. DNA for the CDR3: TGTGCCAGCAGCCAGTGGACCGGGGAGCTGTTTTTT. This translates into CASSQWTGELFF.